The 5 T cell receptor beta chains below were found in one sample sequenced in a study of Ad26.COV2.S vaccination and SARS-CoV-2 variants listed by TCRdb under 2021. The treatment or condition label of this sample denotes: about 20 received Ad26.COV2.S at low or high dose, single or two shots; about 5 received placebo; per-sample allocation not given. For vaccine and placebo recipients, the sequenced repertoires came from samples collected on day 63 after the first injection. Libraries were built with the immunoSEQ multiplex PCR assay. In TCRdb, the immuneACCESS table is reduced to in-frame sequences with V and J assigned. These tables do not hold every clone; where another copy was compared, an unresolved V gene accounts for under half, and the others remain unexplained. In all, the sample holds hundreds of thousands of clones, and around 92% of those were seen once. The top ten clonotypes cover about 1.5% of the sample.

Sequenced here: peripheral blood, sampled in a trial of Ad26.COV2.S vaccine versus placebo. All receptors derive from a person between 18 and 59 years old who received the Ad26.COV2.S COVID-19 vaccine or a placebo.

This clone was counted a single time. This chain links TRBV7-9 with TRBJ2-7; possible D gene TRBD1, 6 bases. Germline V gene sequence: CDR1 SEHNR, CDR2 FQNEAQ (reference sequence). V lost 6 bases to trimming and J lost 7 bases, with 10 bases between them. CDR3 length equals 11 residues. The CDR3 nucleotides read TGTGCCAGCAGGAAGGGGGAGGAGCAGTACTTC. This sequence encodes CASRKGEEQYF.

A remark on this clone: Other nucleotide sequences from this sample produce the same CDR3. V gene TRBV7-2 combines with J gene TRBJ2-7; D ambiguous. CDR3 length: 11 residues. Trimming removed 5 bases at V and 3 bases at J, with 5 bases between. Germline assignment: CDR1 SGHTA and CDR2 FQGNSA. DNA of the CDR3: TGTGCCAGCAGCGGTAGCTACGAGCAGTACTTC. This gives the protein CASSGSYEQYF.

The V gene is TRBV11-3, the J gene TRBJ2-3, with D perhaps TRBD2 (6 bases). The CDR3 consists of 14 residues. V lost 3 bases, J lost 0 bases, and 7 bases lay in between. Germline loops: CDR1 SGHNT, CDR2 YENEEA. In DNA, the CDR3 is TGTGCCAGCAGCTTGCGGGGAAGCACAGATACGCAGTATTTT. Translating it yields CASSLRGSTDTQYF.

The chain couples TRBV13 to TRBJ2-5; D is perhaps TRBD2 (6 bases). This CDR3 comprises 17 residues. V lost 5 bases to trimming and J lost 5 bases, with 24 bases between them. The germline V gene encodes CDR1 PRHDT and CDR2 FYEKMQ (reference sequence). This CDR3 is CASSGPTGDMGLETQYF. The CDR3 nucleotides are TGTGCCAGCAGCGGTCCGACGGGAGATATGGGTTTGGAGACCCAGTACTTC.

V gene TRBV7-8 combines with J gene TRBJ2-7; 7 nucleotides line up with TRBD1. V dropped 4 bases and J dropped 0; count of bases not matched to a gene: 3. Germline V gene sequence: CDR1 SGHVS, CDR2 FQNEAQ. The CDR3 extends over 14 amino acids. CDR3 DNA sequence: TGTGCCAGCAGCTCGAGGGACAGCTCCTACGAGCAGTACTTC. It encodes CASSSRDSSYEQYF.